This paragraph reports one T cell receptor (beta chain). Arm-PCR with iRepertoire HTBI primers amplified the CDR3 regions for these TCR beta libraries. TCRdb reprocessed the multiplex PCR reads with MiXCR, giving one entry per CDR3 protein. The sample lists approximately 490,000 distinct CDR3 sequences, 15% to 20% occurring once. The sample comes from a study of regulatory T cells in long-lasting Graves disease. Stated time point: newly diagnosed GD, antithyroid drugs for less than 3 months. Isolated PBMC RNA provided the starting material for the TCR library. The V gene lost 2 bases and the J gene lost 14 bases, with 13 bases spanning the gap. CDR3 length equals 11 residues. Per germline, CDR1 SGHRS and CDR2 YFSETQ. The same data also went into a second study, on T cells in Graves' hyperthyroidism and ophthalmopathy.

The rearrangement links TRBV5-1 to TRBJ1-2, with D tentatively TRBD1 (6 bases). This receptor was identified in a man aged 35-49 years with Graves disease. This specimen was peripheral blood mononuclear cells (PBMCs), taken at new diagnosis, from a patient treated with antithyroid drugs. The CDR3 nucleotides read TGCGCCAGCAGCTTACAGGGCCCCTGGACCTTC. This codes for CASSLQGPWTF.